Presented here are 27 T cell receptor beta chains from one specimen sequenced in a study of cytomegalovirus exposure and HLA in healthy donors. Profiling relied on immunoSEQ multiplex PCR, and the TCRdb table lists in-frame clones only, not all of them. The repertoire has fewer than 250,000 clones, 80% to 90% of them found once; the top ten carry about 2.8%. Sequenced material: PBMCs. These receptors were taken from a man younger than 30 in good health and CMV-seronegative.

The J gene is TRBJ1-5, the V gene TRBV19, with unresolved D. The CDR3 is made up of 15 amino acids. CDR1 is LNHDA and CDR2 is SQIVND in the germline V gene (reference sequence). Deletions cut 0 bases from V and 5 bases from J, with 11 bases between. Here the CDR3 DNA reads TGTGCCAGTAGTATAGATCTCACGGTCTATCAGCCCCAGCATTTT. This encodes CASSIDLTVYQPQHF.

The genes are TRBV30 and TRBJ2-1; TRBD1 matches 10 bases. The CDR3 consists of 15 residues. Per the germline V gene, CDR1 is GTSNPN and CDR2 is SVGIG (reference sequence). V was clipped by 3 bases and J by 7 bases; unmatched bases: 9. Here the CDR3 reads CAWRMGTGAWNEQFF. In DNA form, the CDR3 reads TGTGCCTGGAGGATGGGGACAGGGGCTTGGAATGAGCAGTTCTTC.

V usage is TRBV7-9 and J usage is TRBJ2-5, with no clear D. CDR1 SEHNR and CDR2 FQNEAQ come from the germline V gene (reference sequence). The germline V and J ends were trimmed by 1 base and 1 base, with 13 bases remaining between them. The CDR3 runs to 16 residues. CDR3 sequence reads: CASSLGLSIFQETQYF. Written as DNA, the CDR3 is TGTGCCAGCAGCTTAGGTCTATCCATATTCCAAGAGACCCAGTACTTC.

This clone was observed a handful of times. This sequence joins TRBV5-4 and TRBJ2-7, with TRBD1 identical over 9 bases. The V gene's germline CDR1 is SGHNT and CDR2 YYREEE (reference sequence). The CDR3 runs 15 residues. The V segment lost 0 bases and the J segment 5 bases; nucleotides outside the gene matches: 6. The CDR3 protein is CASSLDGTGIDEQYF. In DNA, the CDR3 is TGTGCCAGCAGCTTGGACGGGACAGGGATCGACGAGCAGTACTTC.

J is TRBJ1-2 and V is TRBV5-6; D may be TRBD1 (5 bases). The CDR3 has 13 residues. V lost 2 bases and J 2 bases, leaving 7 bases between the germline ends. Germline loops: CDR1 SGHDT, CDR2 YYEEEE. The CDR3, as DNA: TGTGCCAGCAGCTTATCAGGGAACTATGGCTACACCTTC. Translating gives CASSLSGNYGYTF.

The rearrangement uses TRBV28 and TRBJ2-5, with TRBD1 matching 9 bases. The ends lost 1 base at V and 4 bases at J; junction bases unmatched: 4. The CDR3 has 15 residues. Germline V lookup: CDR1 MDHEN, CDR2 SYDVKM. Here the CDR3 DNA reads TGTGCCAGCAGTTTATCGGGACAGGGATTAGAGACCCAGTACTTC. Translating it yields CASSLSGQGLETQYF.

The chain recombines TRBV16 with TRBJ1-5; D is unclear. Trimming stripped 6 bases from V and 4 bases from J, with 13 bases between. Germline CDR1 reads KGHSY; CDR2 reads FQNENV. The CDR3 spans 14 residues. CDR3: CASSPFPANQPQHF. The CDR3 nucleotides are TGTGCCAGCAGTCCTTTTCCCGCGAATCAGCCCCAGCATTTT.

This sequence joins TRBV2 and TRBJ2-7; D possibly corresponds to TRBD2 (6 bases). The germline CDR1 and CDR2 sequences are SNHLY and FYNNEI. The CDR3 is 12 amino acids. The CDR3: CAAGRAGYEQYF. Written as DNA, the CDR3 is TGTGCTGCGGGGCGGGCCGGGTACGAGCAGTACTTC.

J is TRBJ2-3 and V is TRBV28; no reliable D call. The CDR3 consists of 12 residues. Deletions cut 6 bases from V and 0 bases from J, with 4 bases between. CDR1 is MDHEN, CDR2 SYDVKM, per germline. The CDR3 is CASRQSTDTQYF. Written as DNA, the CDR3 is TGTGCCAGCAGACAAAGCACAGATACGCAGTATTTT.

The genes are TRBV7-9 and TRBJ2-1; TRBD2 matches 9 bases. The V segment lost 1 base and the J segment 6 bases; nucleotides outside the gene matches: 4. CDR1 is SEHNR and CDR2 is FQNEAQ in the germline V gene (reference sequence). The CDR3 extends over 15 amino acids. The chain's CDR3 is CASSLVAGGPNEQFF. The CDR3 bases are TGTGCCAGCAGCTTAGTTGCGGGGGGGCCCAATGAGCAGTTCTTC.

V usage is TRBV11-2 and J usage is TRBJ2-1; 8 bases agree with TRBD2. The length of the CDR3 is 11 residues. Germline loops: CDR1 SGHAT, CDR2 FQNNGV. J gave up 10 bases and V 6 bases, and 2 bases lay outside the gene matches. CDR3 nucleotide sequence: TGTGCCAGCAGGCGGGGGGAAGAGCAGTTCTTC. This gives the protein CASRRGEEQFF.

A few counts support this clone. The chain employs TRBV27 and TRBJ1-6; D possibly corresponds to TRBD1 (5 bases). V dropped 2 bases and J dropped 9 bases, with 8 bases sitting between them. Germline loops: CDR1 MNHEY, CDR2 SMNVEV (reference sequence). The CDR3 length is 13 residues. The CDR3 DNA sequence: TGTGCCAGCAGTTTAGGCGGGGGTTCACCCCTCCACTTT. Translating it yields CASSLGGGSPLHF.

The chain recombines TRBV10-2 with TRBJ2-7; 9 bases match TRBD1. J was trimmed by 6 bases and V by 10 bases; bases with no gene match: 10. The CDR3 covers 13 residues. Looked up from germline, CDR1 is WSHSY and CDR2 is SAAADI. The CDR3 nucleotides read TGCGCCACCATTCCGGGACAGGGTAGCGAGCAGTACTTC. Protein sequence: CATIPGQGSEQYF.

V and J are TRBV19 and TRBJ2-7; unclear D gene. There are 13 residues in the CDR3. Germline assignment: CDR1 LNHDA and CDR2 SQIVND (reference sequence). Trimming stripped 0 bases from V and 1 base from J, with 4 bases between. CDR3 bases: TGTGCCAGTAGTATAGATCCTTCCTACGAGCAGTACTTC. Amino acid sequence: CASSIDPSYEQYF.

The V and J genes are TRBV10-3 and TRBJ1-2; TRBD1 is a possible D gene (5 bases). The germline gives CDR1 ENHRY, CDR2 SYGVKD. The CDR3 is 15 amino acids. Trimming left V 4 bases short and J 1 base short, with 13 bases between. CDR3 bases: TGTGCCATCAGTGGAGGAACCCAGGGTAACTATGGCTACACCTTC. Its protein is CAISGGTQGNYGYTF.

The chain joins TRBV5-1 to TRBJ2-5; 9 nucleotides match TRBD2. In germline, CDR1 is SGHRS, CDR2 YFSETQ. This CDR3 is 14 amino acids long. Trimming took 0 bases from V and 4 from J; bases not matched to a gene: 1. The CDR3 DNA is TGCGCCAGCAGCTTGGTAGCGGGGGCAGAGACCCAGTACTTC. Translating gives CASSLVAGAETQYF.

The chain joins TRBV27 to TRBJ2-3, with D perhaps TRBD2 (6 bases). V shed 1 base and J shed 6 bases, with 14 bases lying between them. This CDR3 has 15 amino acids. Germline V gene sequence: CDR1 MNHEY, CDR2 SMNVEV (reference sequence). The CDR3 sequence is CASSLLPPGGDTQYF. For the CDR3, the DNA is TGTGCCAGCAGTTTATTACCCCCCGGAGGGGATACGCAGTATTTT.

The rearrangement uses TRBV27 and TRBJ1-2, with D tentatively TRBD1 (6 bases). The CDR3 length is 15 residues. CDR1 is MNHEY, CDR2 SMNVEV, per germline (reference sequence). V shed 2 bases and J shed 7 bases, with 17 bases lying between them. The CDR3 coding sequence is TGTGCCAGCAGTTTAAAACCGCGAGGGGGGGCTGGCTACACCTTC. Translation: CASSLKPRGGAGYTF.

CDR3 in DNA: TGCAGCGTTGAGAAGGGGATCGGCAATGAGCAGTTCTTC. This codes for CSVEKGIGNEQFF. The chain couples TRBV29-1 to TRBJ2-1; tentative D call: TRBD1 (5 bases). This CDR3 region has 13 residues. Trimming pared 3 bases from V and 6 bases from J, leaving 12 bases between. The germline gives CDR1 SQVTM, CDR2 ANQGSEA.

This chain uses TRBV4-2 with TRBJ1-1; D is possibly TRBD1 (5 bases). CDR3 length: 13 residues. The germline V gene has CDR1 LGHNA and CDR2 YNFKEQ. Trimming left V 4 bases short and J 11 bases short, with 17 bases between. The CDR3 sequence: CASSRQGGSGAFF. In DNA form, the CDR3 reads TGTGCCAGCAGCCGCCAGGGCGGGAGTGGGGCTTTCTTT.

DNA for the CDR3: TGTGCCAGCAGCGGCGGGACTCTTAGCGAGCAGTACTTC. It codes for CASSGGTLSEQYF. The chain carries TRBV27 and TRBJ2-7; tentatively, D is TRBD2 (6 bases). Trimming cost V 6 bases and J 6 bases, with 15 bases left between them. The V gene's germline CDR1 is MNHEY and CDR2 SMNVEV (reference sequence). The CDR3 consists of 13 residues.

In its sample, this clone was seen once. The chain joins TRBV27 to TRBJ1-3; D is possibly TRBD1 (6 bases). The CDR3 has 15 residues. Germline values: CDR1 MNHEY, CDR2 SMNVEV (reference sequence). Trimming shortened V by 5 bases and J by 0 bases, and 11 bases separated the two germline ends. CDR3 nucleotide sequence: TGTGCCAGCAGTATGAACAGGGACTCTGGAAACACCATATATTTT. It yields the protein CASSMNRDSGNTIYF.

The chain recombines TRBV18 with TRBJ2-1, with TRBD2 matching over 10 bases. The ends lost 6 bases at V and 4 bases at J; junction bases unmatched: 6. CDR3 length equals 15 residues. Germline V gene data show CDR1 as KGHSH and CDR2 as LQKENI. The DNA of the CDR3 is TGTGCCAGCTCCCTCACTAGCGGGACGTACAATGAGCAGTTCTTC. Its protein is CASSLTSGTYNEQFF.

The rearrangement links TRBV19 to TRBJ1-2; D remains ambiguous. CDR3 length equals 13 residues. Trimming removed 1 base at V and 2 bases at J, with 5 bases between. Germline assignment: CDR1 LNHDA and CDR2 SQIVND (reference sequence). CDR3 bases: TGTGCCAGTAGTATAGTACAGAACTATGGCTACACCTTC. Encoded protein: CASSIVQNYGYTF. Looking up the rest from reference TRBV19 and TRBJ1-2 gives the full variable domain: DGGITQSPKYLFRKEGQNVTLSCEQNLNHDAMYWYRQDPGQGLRLIYYSQIVNDFQKGDIAEGYSVSREKKESFPLTVTSAQKNPTAFYLCASSIVQNYGYTFGSGTRLTVV.

The chain links TRBV6-4 to TRBJ2-3; 10 nucleotides align to TRBD2. Looked up from germline, CDR1 is MRHNA and CDR2 is SNTAGT. CDR3 length: 15 amino acids. V shed 2 bases and J 1 base; nucleotides not matched to a gene: 0. CDR3 DNA: TGTGCCAGCAGTGACGGGACTAGCGGCACAGATACGCAGTATTTT. Its translation: CASSDGTSGTDTQYF.

This clone occurred once. The V and J genes are TRBV5-6 and TRBJ1-3; D remains unclear. This CDR3 region has 17 residues. Germline values: CDR1 SGHDT, CDR2 YYEEEE. Trimming took 4 bases from V and 0 from J, leaving 17 bases between them. This CDR3 reads CASSLQIQKTSGNTIYF. In DNA, the CDR3 is TGTGCCAGCAGCCTACAAATACAGAAAACCTCTGGAAACACCATATATTTT.

This chain connects TRBV10-1 to TRBJ2-1; 14 bases line up with TRBD2. CDR1 and CDR2 from the germline V gene are WNHNN and SYGVQD (reference sequence). Losses at the gene ends were 4 bases for V and 7 bases for J; bases not matched to a gene: 9. The CDR3 is made up of 17 amino acids. CDR3 DNA sequence: TGCGCCAGCAGTGCGGGACTAGCGGGGGAGGCGTGGAATGAGCAGTTCTTC. Translating gives CASSAGLAGEAWNEQFF.